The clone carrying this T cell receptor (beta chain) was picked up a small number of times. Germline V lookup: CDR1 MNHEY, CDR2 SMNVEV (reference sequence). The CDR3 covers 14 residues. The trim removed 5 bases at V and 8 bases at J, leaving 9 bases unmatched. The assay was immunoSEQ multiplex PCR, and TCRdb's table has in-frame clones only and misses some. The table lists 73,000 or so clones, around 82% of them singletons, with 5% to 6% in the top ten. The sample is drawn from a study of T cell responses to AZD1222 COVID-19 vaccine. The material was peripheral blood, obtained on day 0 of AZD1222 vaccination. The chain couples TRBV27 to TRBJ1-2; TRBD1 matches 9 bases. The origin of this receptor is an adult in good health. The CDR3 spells CASSPLQGAWGYTF. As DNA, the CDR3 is TGTGCCAGCAGTCCTCTACAGGGGGCATGGGGCTACACCTTC.